This T cell receptor (beta chain) is drawn from a study of beta chain features in type 1 diabetes. Investigators reverse transcribed all isolated RNA, so they sequenced expressed TCRB transcripts. TCRdb's table, derived via immunoSEQ multiplex PCR, lists solely in-frame clones and lacks some. Among 400,000 to 450,000 clones listed, around 14% were seen once. Germline V gives CDR1 SGHNT, CDR2 YYREEE (reference sequence). This CDR3 contains 14 residues. V trimming: 2 bases; J trimming: 6 bases; junction bases outside the gene matches: 2. The chain carries TRBV5-4 and TRBJ2-4, with TRBD1 identical over 10 bases. This TCR was recovered from a man between 25 and 39 years old in good health. Sequencing input: naive CD4+ T cells from blood. The CDR3 DNA sequence: TGTGCCAGCAGCTTAGGGGACAGGGGAAACATTCAGTACTTC. Amino acid sequence: CASSLGDRGNIQYF.